Included here is one T cell receptor beta chain sequence, with context. CDR1 is SGDLS and CDR2 is YYNGEE in the germline V gene. V lost 0 bases to trimming and J lost 5 bases, with 8 bases between them. The CDR3 has 13 amino acids. These data come from a study of blood T cell repertoires in COVID-19. Sequencing used immunoSEQ multiplex PCR; TCRdb keeps in-frame clones, though not all of them. The sample consists of around 160,000 clones, over 70% of them appearing once. The receptor was isolated from a woman aged 60-75 years who had recovered from COVID-19. The specimen sequenced was PBMCs or T cells enriched from blood (not recorded which). This chain connects TRBV9 to TRBJ2-5, with D uncertain. CDR3 loop: CASSVASRETQYF. CDR3 DNA: TGTGCCAGCAGCGTAGCGTCTCGGGAGACCCAGTACTTC.